This is a list of T cell receptor beta chains from one sample in a study of CD8+CD57+ T cells in acquired aplastic anemia. TCRdb itself ran the reads through MiXCR, one entry per CDR3 protein. The table shows some 200,000 distinct CDR3 sequences, with more than 45% occurring only once. The source material was sorted CD4+, CD8+, or CD8+CD57+ T cells (not recorded which) from PBMCs. The source is a human donor with aplastic anemia. CDR3s include the opening cysteine and the closing phenylalanine or tryptophan. A D gene is named only where the DNA matches it firmly. Rows give clone size only sometimes, using once, few, many, or a class for an expanded clone.

v_gene	d_gene	j_gene	abundance	CDR3nt	CDR3aa
TRBV29-1	NA	TRBJ1-1	many	TGCAGCGTTGATGGTCATAACACTGAAGCTTTCTTT	CSVDGHNTEAFF
TRBV3-1	NA	TRBJ2-7	many	TGTGCCAGCAGCCAGCGAGGACACCGCTTACCCTACGAGCAGTACTTC	CASSQRGHRLPYEQYF
TRBV7-9	NA	TRBJ2-5	NA	TGTGCCAGCAGCTTAGCGGCAGGCCGTGACCAAGAGACCCAGTACTTC	CASSLAAGRDQETQYF
TRBV12-3/TRBV12-4	NA	TRBJ2-7	many	TGTGCCAGCAGTTTCCAGCGGGAGCAGTACTTC	CASSFQREQYF
TRBV24-1	NA	TRBJ2-7	NA	TGTGCCAGCAGCCACGAGACAGAGAGTGACGAGCAGTACTTC	CASSHETESDEQYF
TRBV28	TRBD1	TRBJ2-2	NA	TGTGCCACATGGGACAGAGCGAACACCGGGGAGCTGTTTTTT	CATWDRANTGELFF
TRBV24-1	TRBD1	TRBJ1-4	many	TGTGCCACCAGTGACCCGAGACAGGGAGGTGAAAAACTGTTTTTT	CATSDPRQGGEKLFF
TRBV11-2	NA	TRBJ2-1	NA	TGTGCCAGCAGCTCGGGGGCGACAGCCTACAATGAGCAGTTCTTC	CASSSGATAYNEQFF
TRBV12-3/TRBV12-4	NA	TRBJ2-1	NA	TGTGCCAGCAGTTTAGCCGGGGGAAACAGTGAGCAGTTCTTC	CASSLAGGNSEQFF
TRBV20-1	NA	TRBJ2-2	NA	TGCAGTGGCGGGAACGGGCCCAGCGGGGAGCTGTTTTTT	CSGGNGPSGELFF
TRBV10-3	TRBD1	TRBJ2-2	NA	TGTGCCATCGCCCGGGACAGTAACGGGGAGCTGTTTTTT	CAIARDSNGELFF
TRBV10-2	NA	TRBJ1-6	NA	TGCGCCAGCAGGACCCGAGCGGGGAGGGAATCACCCCTCCACTTT	CASRTRAGRESPLHF
TRBV7-9	TRBD2	TRBJ2-5	NA	TGTGCCAGCAGCCCACGGGGAGGGGCAGAGACCCAGTACTTC	CASSPRGGAETQYF
TRBV16	NA	TRBJ2-1	NA	TGTGCCAGCAGCCAATTCCCCAGGGGCCCCTACAATGAGCAGTTCTTC	CASSQFPRGPYNEQFF
TRBV24-1	NA	TRBJ2-5	many	TGTGCCACCAGTGATTTTATTAACCAGGGGCAAGAGACCCAGTACTTC	CATSDFINQGQETQYF
TRBV2	NA	TRBJ1-6	many	TGTGCCAGCAGTCGCTTTAGGGAGGGAAGCGCCTTCTATAATTCACCCCTCCACTTT	CASSRFREGSAFYNSPLHF
TRBV4-3	TRBD2	TRBJ2-2	few	TGCGCCAGCAGCCAAGATCAAGCGGGGGAAACCGGGGAGCTGTTTTTT	CASSQDQAGETGELFF
TRBV29-1	NA	TRBJ2-5	NA	TGCAGCGTTGAAGATGGCAGGGAAGTACCCTTGGGGACCCAGTACTTC	CSVEDGREVPLGTQYF
TRBV5-6	NA	TRBJ2-7	NA	TGTGCCAGCAGCTTTCTTGCGGAGGGGTATAGTTCCTACGAGCAGTACTTC	CASSFLAEGYSSYEQYF
TRBV20-1	TRBD1	TRBJ2-5	NA	TGCAGTGCTCCACCGGGACAGGTTAAGACCCAAGAGACCCAGTACTTC	CSAPPGQVKTQETQYF
TRBV5-1	TRBD1	TRBJ2-3	many	TGCGCCAGCAGCTTCGGACAGGGGAAGGGAACAGATACGCAGTATTTT	CASSFGQGKGTDTQYF
TRBV5-1	NA	TRBJ1-4	many	TGCGCCAGCAGCTTGGAAGGGGATGAAAAACTGTTTTTT	CASSLEGDEKLFF
TRBV7-9	TRBD2	TRBJ2-1	many	TGTGCCAGCAGCGTCACGACTAGCGGGAACTACAATGAGCAGTTCTTC	CASSVTTSGNYNEQFF
TRBV20-1	NA	TRBJ1-3	many	TGCAGTGCTAGAGATCCCAGGGGCGGAAACACCATATATTTT	CSARDPRGGNTIYF
TRBV3-1	NA	TRBJ1-4	NA	TGTGCCAGCAGCCAACGGGTGGGTGAAAAACTGTTTTTT	CASSQRVGEKLFF
TRBV19	NA	TRBJ1-1	NA	TGTGCCAGTACTACGACGGACAGATACATGAACACTGAAGCTTTCTTT	CASTTTDRYMNTEAFF
TRBV24-1	NA	TRBJ2-3	NA	TGTGCCACCAGTGGCGGGGAGGATACGCAGTATTTT	CATSGGEDTQYF
TRBV24-1	TRBD1	TRBJ2-2	NA	TGTGCCACCAGTCCAGGACAGGCCACCGGGGAGCTGTTTTTT	CATSPGQATGELFF
TRBV20-1	TRBD2	TRBJ2-1	NA	TGCAGTGGTATAGCGGGGAGTTTATACAATGAGCAGTTCTTC	CSGIAGSLYNEQFF
TRBV10-1	TRBD1	TRBJ2-7	NA	TGCGCCAGCAGCCGGGACAGGGGGCTAGTTGAGCAGTACTTC	CASSRDRGLVEQYF
TRBV2	TRBD1	TRBJ1-4	many	TGTGCCAGCAGCCCGGGACAGGACCTAAAACTGTTTTTT	CASSPGQDLKLFF
TRBV11-2	TRBD2	TRBJ2-3	NA	TGTGCCAGCAGCCAACCGACTAGCGGGGTCGATACGCAGTATTTT	CASSQPTSGVDTQYF
TRBV19	TRBD1	TRBJ1-2	once	TGTGCCAGTAGTGGAAGGGACAGCCCTGTATATGGCTACACCTTC	CASSGRDSPVYGYTF
TRBV7-2	TRBD2	TRBJ2-7	NA	TGTGCCAGCAAGGAAAGGCTAGCGGGAGTCGAGCAGTACTTC	CASKERLAGVEQYF
TRBV7-9	NA	TRBJ2-1	NA	TGTGCCAGCAGCTTAGGACACCATTGGAGTGAGCAGTTCTTC	CASSLGHHWSEQFF
TRBV9	TRBD1	TRBJ2-1	once	TGTGCCAGCAGCCCACGACAGGGGGGCAAACTAGCCAATGAGCAGTTCTTC	CASSPRQGGKLANEQFF